This entry concerns a single T cell receptor (beta chain). The sample holds other DNA sequences that translate to the same CDR3. The data originate from a study of shared clonotypes between healthy human individuals. Study details: Three plates were used per donor for CD4 naive, three for CD4 memory, two for CD8 naive and one for CD8 memory.

Libraries were prepared by immunoSEQ multiplex PCR; TCRdb keeps only in-frame clonotypes and omits some of them. Of about 600,000 clones in the sample, roughly 96% were seen once. The CDR3 spans 13 residues. In germline, CDR1 is MDHEN, CDR2 SYDVKM. Trimming took off 3 bases at V and 2 bases at J, with 7 bases between the two ends. CD45RO-negative cells were positively selected for CCR7, leaving out terminally differentiated effector memory CD45RA+ cells. Donors comprised healthy HIV-negative adults lacking recent acute infections or vaccinations. The sequence was collected from a young woman in good health. The sequencing sample was made of naive CD8+ T cells sorted from blood. This chain joins TRBV28 and TRBJ1-2; D might be TRBD1 (6 bases). The CDR3 here is CASSFQGNYGYTF. The CDR3 DNA is TGTGCCAGCAGTTTTCAGGGGAACTATGGCTACACCTTC.